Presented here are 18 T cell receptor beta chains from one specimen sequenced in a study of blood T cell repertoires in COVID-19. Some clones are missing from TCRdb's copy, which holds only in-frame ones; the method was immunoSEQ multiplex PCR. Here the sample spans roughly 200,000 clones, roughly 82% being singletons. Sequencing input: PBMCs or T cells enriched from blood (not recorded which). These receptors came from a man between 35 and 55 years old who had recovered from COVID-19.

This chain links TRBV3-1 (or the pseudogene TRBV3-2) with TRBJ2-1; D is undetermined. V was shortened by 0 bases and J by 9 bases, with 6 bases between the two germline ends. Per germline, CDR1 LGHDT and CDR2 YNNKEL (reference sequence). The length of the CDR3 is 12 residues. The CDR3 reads CASSQEWSEQFF. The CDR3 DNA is TGTGCCAGCAGCCAAGAGTGGAGTGAGCAGTTCTTC.

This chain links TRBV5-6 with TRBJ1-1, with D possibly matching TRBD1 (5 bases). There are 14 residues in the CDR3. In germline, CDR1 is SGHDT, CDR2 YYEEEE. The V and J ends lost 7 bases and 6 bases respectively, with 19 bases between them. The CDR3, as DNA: TGTGCCAGCTCCGAGGGGACTTCTACCCCTGAAGCTTTCTTT. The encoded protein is CASSEGTSTPEAFF.

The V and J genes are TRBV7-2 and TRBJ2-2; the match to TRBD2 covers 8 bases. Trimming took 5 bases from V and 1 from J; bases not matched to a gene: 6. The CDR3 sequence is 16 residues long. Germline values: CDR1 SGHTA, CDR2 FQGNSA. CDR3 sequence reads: CASSPESGRNTGELFF. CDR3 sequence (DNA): TGTGCCAGCAGCCCGGAAAGCGGGAGGAACACCGGGGAGCTGTTTTTT.

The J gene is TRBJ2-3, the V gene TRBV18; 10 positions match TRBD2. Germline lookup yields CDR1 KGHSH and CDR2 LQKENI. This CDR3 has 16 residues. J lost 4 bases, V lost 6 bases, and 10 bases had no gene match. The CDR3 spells CASSRAGGPIADTQYF. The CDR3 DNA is TGTGCCAGCTCTCGAGCGGGAGGGCCTATCGCAGATACGCAGTATTTT.

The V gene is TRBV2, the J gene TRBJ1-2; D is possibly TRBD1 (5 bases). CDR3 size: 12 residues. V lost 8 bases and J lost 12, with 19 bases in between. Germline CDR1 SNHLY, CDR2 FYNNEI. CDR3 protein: CASGTDKVRHTF. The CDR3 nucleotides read TGTGCCAGCGGCACGGACAAGGTCCGCCACACCTTC. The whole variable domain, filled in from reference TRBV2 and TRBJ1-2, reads EPEVTQTPSHQVTQMGQEVILRCVPISNHLYFYWYRQILGQKVEFLVSFYNNEISEKSEIFDDQFSVERPDGSNFTLKIRSTKLEDSAMYFCASGTDKVRHTFGSGTRLTVV.

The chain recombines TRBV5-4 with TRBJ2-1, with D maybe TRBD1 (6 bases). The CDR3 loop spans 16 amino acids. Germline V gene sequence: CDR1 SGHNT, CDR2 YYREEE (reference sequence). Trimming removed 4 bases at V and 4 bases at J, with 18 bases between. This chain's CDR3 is CASSPMGAGRYNEQFF. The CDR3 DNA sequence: TGTGCCAGCAGCCCCATGGGGGCGGGCCGATACAATGAGCAGTTCTTC.

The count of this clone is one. The CDR3 is CASSAEGQGYGYTF. Here the CDR3 DNA reads TGTGCCAGCAGTGCCGAGGGACAGGGTTATGGCTACACCTTC. The chain couples TRBV6-2 or TRBV6-3 to TRBJ1-2; the match to TRBD1 covers 9 bases. The CDR3 spans 14 residues. Germline V gene data show CDR1 as MNHEY and CDR2 as SVGEGT. Germline trimming cut 5 bases from V and 5 bases from J; bases unmatched to any gene: 6.

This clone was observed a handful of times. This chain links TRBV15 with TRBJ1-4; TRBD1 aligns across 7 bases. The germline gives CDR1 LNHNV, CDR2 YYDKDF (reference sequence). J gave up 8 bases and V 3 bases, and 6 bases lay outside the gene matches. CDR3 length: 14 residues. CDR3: CATSSHRGGEKLFF. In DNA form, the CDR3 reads TGTGCCACCAGCAGTCACAGGGGCGGCGAAAAACTGTTTTTT.

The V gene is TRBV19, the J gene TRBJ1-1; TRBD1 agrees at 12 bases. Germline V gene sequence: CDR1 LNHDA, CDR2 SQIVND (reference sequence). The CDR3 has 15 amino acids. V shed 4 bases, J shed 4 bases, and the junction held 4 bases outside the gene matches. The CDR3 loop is CASSTKGQGATEAFF. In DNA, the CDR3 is TGTGCCAGTAGTACGAAGGGACAGGGGGCCACTGAAGCTTTCTTT.

The CDR3 DNA reads as TGTGCCAGCAGCTTCCCAGACAGGGGGCTGGAGACCCAGTACTTC. It is translated as CASSFPDRGLETQYF. The genes are TRBV5-4 and TRBJ2-5, with TRBD1 matching over 10 bases. V was clipped by 2 bases and J by 5 bases; unmatched bases: 6. Germline-derived CDR1 and CDR2 are SGHNT and YYREEE (reference sequence). CDR3 length: 15 amino acids. The full variable domain, with the rest looked up from reference TRBV5-4 and TRBJ2-5, is ETGVTQSPTHLIKTRGQQVTLRCSSQSGHNTVSWYQQALGQGPQFIFQYYREEENGRGNFPPRFSGLQFPNYSSELNVNALELDDSALYLCASSFPDRGLETQYFGPGTRLLVL.

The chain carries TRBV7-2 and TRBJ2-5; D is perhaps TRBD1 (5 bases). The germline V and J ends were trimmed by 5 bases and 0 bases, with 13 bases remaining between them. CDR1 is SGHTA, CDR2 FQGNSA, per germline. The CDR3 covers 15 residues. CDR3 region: CASSIRPGNQETQYF. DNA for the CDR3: TGTGCCAGCAGCATCCGTCCAGGGAACCAAGAGACCCAGTACTTC.

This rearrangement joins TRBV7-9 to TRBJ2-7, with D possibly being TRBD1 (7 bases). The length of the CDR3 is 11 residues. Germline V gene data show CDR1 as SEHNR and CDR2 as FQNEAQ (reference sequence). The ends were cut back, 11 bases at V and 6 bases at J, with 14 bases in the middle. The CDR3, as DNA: TGTGCCTTTCTTCAGGGGGGCGAGCAGTACTTC. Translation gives CAFLQGGEQYF.

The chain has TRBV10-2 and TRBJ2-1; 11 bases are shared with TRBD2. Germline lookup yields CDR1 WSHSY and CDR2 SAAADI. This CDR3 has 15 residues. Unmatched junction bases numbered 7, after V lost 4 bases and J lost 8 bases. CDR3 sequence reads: CASSAVAGGPYEQFF. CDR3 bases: TGCGCCAGCAGTGCAGTAGCGGGAGGGCCTTATGAGCAGTTCTTC.

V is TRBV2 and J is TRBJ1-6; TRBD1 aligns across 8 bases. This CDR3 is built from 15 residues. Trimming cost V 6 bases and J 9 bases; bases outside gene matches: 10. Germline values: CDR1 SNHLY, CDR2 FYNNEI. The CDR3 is CASRIQGVKGSPLHF. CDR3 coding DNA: TGTGCCAGCAGGATACAGGGGGTAAAGGGTTCACCCCTCCACTTT.

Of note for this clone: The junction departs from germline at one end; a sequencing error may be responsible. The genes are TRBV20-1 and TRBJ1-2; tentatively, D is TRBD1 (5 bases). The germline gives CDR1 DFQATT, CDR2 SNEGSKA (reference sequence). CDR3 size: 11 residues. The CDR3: CSARGGAGYTF. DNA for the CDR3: TGCAGTGCAAGAGGTGGGGCTGGCTACACCTTC.

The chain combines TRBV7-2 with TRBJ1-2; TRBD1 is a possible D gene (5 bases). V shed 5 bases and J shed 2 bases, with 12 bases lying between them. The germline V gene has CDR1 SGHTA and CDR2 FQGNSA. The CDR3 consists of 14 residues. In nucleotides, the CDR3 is TGTGCCAGCAGCGTAGGTCGGGGGAACTATGGCTACACCTTC. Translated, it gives CASSVGRGNYGYTF.

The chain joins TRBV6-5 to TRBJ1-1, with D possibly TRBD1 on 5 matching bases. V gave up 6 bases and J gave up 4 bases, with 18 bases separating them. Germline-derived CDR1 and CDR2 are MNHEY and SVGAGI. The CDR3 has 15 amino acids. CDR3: CASRTVRSSSTEAFF. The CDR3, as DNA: TGTGCCAGCAGGACAGTACGGAGTAGTAGCACTGAAGCTTTCTTT.

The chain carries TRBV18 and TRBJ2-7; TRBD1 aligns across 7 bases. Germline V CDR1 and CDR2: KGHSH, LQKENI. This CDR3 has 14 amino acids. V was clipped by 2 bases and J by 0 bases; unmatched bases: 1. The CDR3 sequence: CASSPGTASYEQYF. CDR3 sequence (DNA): TGTGCCAGCTCACCAGGGACAGCCTCCTACGAGCAGTACTTC.